Each of the 13 T cell receptor beta chains below was sequenced from the same sample in a study of T cells in tuberculosis. Sequencing used immunoSEQ multiplex PCR; TCRdb keeps in-frame clones, though not all of them. The data hold 9,500 to 12,000 clones, with about 94% observed a single time. Sequencing was done on a sample of PBMCs. The origin of the receptors is an adult with tuberculosis.

The rearrangement uses TRBV6-5 and TRBJ2-2; 9 nucleotides line up with TRBD2. CDR1 MNHEY and CDR2 SVGAGI come from the germline V gene. The CDR3 has 15 amino acids. Germline trimming cut 6 bases from V and 5 bases from J; bases unmatched to any gene: 7. This CDR3 reads CASSQSGGWTGELFF. In nucleotides, the CDR3 is TGTGCCAGCAGCCAAAGCGGGGGGTGGACCGGGGAGCTGTTTTTT.

V gene TRBV6-1 combines with J gene TRBJ2-2, with 7 bases lining up with TRBD1. The V gene end was trimmed by 6 bases and the J gene end by 5 bases; junction bases not matched to a gene: 6. Germline V gene data show CDR1 as MNHNS and CDR2 as SASEGT. This CDR3 has 14 amino acids. The CDR3 here is CASSHDRVTGELFF. DNA for the CDR3: TGTGCCAGCAGCCATGACAGGGTTACCGGGGAGCTGTTTTTT.

V usage is TRBV6-5 and J usage is TRBJ2-1; TRBD1 matches at 8 bases. Germline CDR1 reads MNHEY; CDR2 reads SVGAGI. The CDR3 has 15 residues. The V gene end was trimmed by 5 bases and the J gene end by 7 bases; junction bases not matched to a gene: 10. As DNA, the CDR3 is TGTGCCAGCAGTCCAAACAGGGGGGAAGTGAATGAGCAGTTCTTC. Translated: CASSPNRGEVNEQFF.

The V and J genes are TRBV10-2 and TRBJ2-3; TRBD1 matches at 7 bases. Germline lookup yields CDR1 WSHSY and CDR2 SAAADI. This CDR3 spans 16 amino acids. J was trimmed by 5 bases and V by 7 bases; bases with no gene match: 15. CDR3 nucleotides: TGCGCCAGCACCGACTCGACAGGGCTTTACGGAGATACGCAGTATTTT. This sequence encodes CASTDSTGLYGDTQYF.

The chain is built from TRBV10-2 and TRBJ1-5; 7 positions agree with TRBD1. J gave up 5 bases and V 4 bases, and 5 bases lay outside the gene matches. Germline loops: CDR1 WSHSY, CDR2 SAAADI. The CDR3 is 14 residues long. CDR3 sequence reads: CASSGPGQYQPQHF. The CDR3 DNA is TGCGCCAGCAGTGGTCCGGGACAGTATCAGCCCCAGCATTTT.

The V and J genes are TRBV5-5 and TRBJ1-1, with TRBD1 as a possible D gene (5 bases). V was clipped by 1 base and J by 5 bases, with 15 bases between them. The V gene's germline CDR1 is SGHKS and CDR2 YYEKEE (reference sequence). This CDR3 spans 15 amino acids. CDR3 in DNA: TGTGCCAGCAGCTTGTATTGGCAGGGAGGGACTGAAGCTTTCTTT. Residues: CASSLYWQGGTEAFF.

The rearrangement uses TRBV27 and TRBJ2-7, with D perhaps TRBD1 (6 bases). V was clipped by 2 bases and J by 2 bases, with 13 bases between them. The CDR3 loop spans 15 amino acids. Germline V gene sequence: CDR1 MNHEY, CDR2 SMNVEV (reference sequence). CDR3 in DNA: TGTGCCAGCAGTTTACGGGGACAAGTGACCTACGAGCAGTACTTC. Translating gives CASSLRGQVTYEQYF.

The gene calls are TRBV9 and TRBJ2-1, with 11 nucleotides matching TRBD1. Trimming took 4 bases from V and 8 from J; bases not matched to a gene: 11. The CDR3 contains 16 residues. The germline V gene encodes CDR1 SGDLS and CDR2 YYNGEE. CDR3 amino acids: CASSQPRGQGVDEQFF. The CDR3 region has the DNA TGTGCCAGCAGCCAACCCAGGGGACAGGGGGTCGATGAGCAGTTCTTC.

V gene TRBV11-3 combines with J gene TRBJ2-3; 8 bases line up with TRBD1. Germline loops: CDR1 SGHNT, CDR2 YENEEA. V was clipped by 4 bases and J by 0 bases; unmatched bases: 6. This CDR3 region has 16 residues. The DNA for the CDR3 is TGTGCCAGCAGCTCCGGACAGGGCTCTAGCACAGATACGCAGTATTTT. It yields the protein CASSSGQGSSTDTQYF.

About this clone: Other DNA sequences in the sample encode the same CDR3. V usage is TRBV5-1 and J usage is TRBJ2-1, with 12 bases fitting TRBD2. Germline V gene sequence: CDR1 SGHRS, CDR2 YFSETQ. The V segment lost 3 bases and the J segment 3 bases; nucleotides outside the gene matches: 13. CDR3 length equals 19 residues. This CDR3 reads CASSSPLAGGPKNYNEQFF. The CDR3 coding sequence is TGCGCCAGCAGCTCTCCTCTAGCGGGGGGGCCAAAGAACTACAATGAGCAGTTCTTC.

This sequence joins TRBV14 and TRBJ2-1; 12 bases match TRBD2. The germline V gene encodes CDR1 SGHDN and CDR2 FVKESK. CDR3 length: 14 amino acids. With V trimmed by 8 bases and J by 7 bases, 6 bases remained unmatched. The CDR3 loop reads CASEPGLAGNEQFF. In nucleotides, the CDR3 is TGTGCCAGCGAACCGGGACTAGCGGGTAATGAGCAGTTCTTC.

This clone was detected once. The V gene is TRBV6-1, the J gene TRBJ2-7; maybe TRBD2 (5 bases). V dropped 7 bases and J dropped 12 bases, with 19 bases sitting between them. Germline V gives CDR1 MNHNS, CDR2 SASEGT. This CDR3 spans 12 amino acids. The CDR3 reads CASMGTVEGRYF. The CDR3 region has the DNA TGTGCCAGCATGGGAACAGTTGAGGGTCGGTACTTC.

This clone was detected once. The rearrangement links TRBV4-1 to TRBJ2-3; no firm D call. V lost 0 bases and J lost 2, with 15 bases in between. The CDR3 has 17 amino acids. The germline V gene has CDR1 MGHRA and CDR2 YSYEKL. The CDR3 sequence is CASSQDRVSDPTDTQYF. In DNA, the CDR3 is TGCGCCAGCAGCCAAGATCGGGTATCCGATCCCACAGATACGCAGTATTTT.